The clone carrying this T cell receptor beta chain was observed a handful of times. The time point denotes: persistent/refractory GD, antithyroid drugs over 5 years with positive TRAb. TCR sequences were obtained from RNA taken from PBMCs. With EDTA tubes as the receptacles, 7.5 to 10 milliliters of peripheral blood were drawn. The sample comes from a study of regulatory T cells in long-lasting Graves disease. Through Arm-PCR of CDR3 regions and iRepertoire HTBI primers, TCR beta libraries were built. TCRdb re-called the multiplex PCR reads with MiXCR, one entry per CDR3 protein. Among hundreds of thousands of distinct CDR3 sequences listed, 25% to 35% were seen once. The TCR sequence derives from a female donor with Graves disease. Sequenced here: peripheral blood mononuclear cells (PBMCs), sampled when the disease was refractory, from a patient treated with antithyroid drugs.

CDR3 coding DNA: TGTGCCAGCAGTTTAGGGGGGGAGCCAACTAATGAAAAACTGTTTTTT. Amino acid sequence: CASSLGGEPTNEKLFF. This chain connects TRBV27 to TRBJ1-4, with D possibly matching TRBD1 (5 bases). V was clipped by 2 bases and J by 0 bases, with 10 bases between them. Looked up from germline, CDR1 is MNHEY and CDR2 is SMNVEV (reference sequence). This CDR3 is 16 amino acids long.